This TCR beta chain derives from a study of vaccination effects on CD4 cells after COVID-19. The CDR3 extends over 16 amino acids. The V gene's germline CDR1 is MNHEY and CDR2 SVGAGI. The V and J ends lost 2 bases and 1 base respectively, with 14 bases between them. TCRdb's table, derived via immunoSEQ multiplex PCR, lists solely in-frame clones and lacks some. The table records tens of thousands of clones, around 67% of them present only once. Ahead of sequencing, the ViraFEST assay grew antigen-specific CD4+ T cells using viral peptide pools. The culture ran for nine to eleven days, and then CD4+ T cells were isolated. Each participant received a vaccine that was either BNT162b2 or mRNA-1273, given as two doses. Notes on this clone: Its antigen is not known.

Study-level points and caveats: Marked clonal contraction of both clone types appeared late after vaccination.

This chain uses TRBV6-5 with TRBJ1-1, with D possibly TRBD1 on 6 matching bases. The material was CD4+ T cells from PBMCs cultured with SARS-CoV-2 spike peptides, obtained after COVID-19 vaccination. The clonotype originates from a human donor who received a COVID-19 vaccine. The CDR3: CASSYAATGSNTEAFF. As DNA, the CDR3 is TGTGCCAGCAGTTACGCGGCGACAGGCTCGAACACTGAAGCTTTCTTT.